Listed here are 19 T cell receptor beta chains from one sample, sequenced in a study of blood T cell repertoires in COVID-19. Using immunoSEQ multiplex PCR, the repertoire was profiled, and TCRdb retains in-frame clones only, with some absent. This table holds about 330,000 clones, approximately 85% found once. Material: peripheral blood. These receptors originate from a human donor in a cohort sampled during active COVID-19.

This clone was recorded at least ten times. The V and J genes are TRBV5-6 and TRBJ1-3, with TRBD1 matching over 8 bases. J gave up 8 bases and V 2 bases, and 6 bases lay outside the gene matches. In germline, CDR1 is SGHDT, CDR2 YYEEEE. This CDR3 contains 14 residues. CDR3 nucleotide sequence: TGTGCCAGCAGCTTACAGGGGGTAGGATACACCATATATTTT. Translation gives CASSLQGVGYTIYF.

A word on this clone: In the same sample, other DNA sequences code for this CDR3. The chain uses TRBV29-1 and TRBJ1-1, with D possibly being TRBD1 (5 bases). The germline V gene has CDR1 SQVTM and CDR2 ANQGSEA. The CDR3 spans 12 residues. Deletions cut 7 bases from V and 1 base from J, with 10 bases between. CDR3 in amino acids: CSAGTGNTEAFF. In nucleotides, the CDR3 is TGCAGCGCTGGGACTGGGAACACTGAAGCTTTCTTT.

This sequence joins TRBV3-1 (or the pseudogene TRBV3-2) and TRBJ2-2; possible D gene TRBD2, 6 bases. The CDR3 has 15 amino acids. With 1 base removed from V and 5 bases from J, the gap between germline ends came to 11 bases. Germline lookup yields CDR1 LGHDT and CDR2 YNNKEL (reference sequence). The CDR3 reads CASSQGGEMTGELFF. The CDR3 DNA reads TGTGCCAGCAGCCAAGGGGGGGAGATGACCGGGGAGCTGTTTTTT.

The rearrangement joins TRBV19 to TRBJ1-2; TRBD1 is a possible D gene (5 bases). The germline V and J ends were trimmed by 3 bases and 2 bases, with 16 bases remaining between them. The CDR3 covers 16 residues. Germline CDR1 LNHDA, CDR2 SQIVND (reference sequence). Written as DNA, the CDR3 is TGTGCCAGTAGTATGGCACAGGCCAAAGCGAACTATGGCTACACCTTC. Its protein is CASSMAQAKANYGYTF.

The chain is built from TRBV6-5 and TRBJ1-2; TRBD1 matches at 8 bases. The ends lost 5 bases at V and 3 bases at J; junction bases unmatched: 2. Germline CDR1 and CDR2: MNHEY and SVGAGI. The CDR3 sequence is 13 residues long. The CDR3 protein is CASSIQGDYGYTF. The CDR3 DNA reads as TGTGCCAGCAGTATACAGGGGGACTATGGCTACACCTTC.

The CDR3 loop is CASRQQGNYGYTF. The CDR3 nucleotides are TGTGCCAGCAGACAACAGGGGAACTATGGCTACACCTTC. The genes are TRBV28 and TRBJ1-2; 7 nucleotides align to TRBD1. The CDR3 has 13 residues. Germline V gene data show CDR1 as MDHEN and CDR2 as SYDVKM. J lost 2 bases, V lost 6 bases, and 3 bases had no gene match.

The gene calls are TRBV9 and TRBJ1-2, with a possible D match to TRBD1 (6 bases). CDR1 SGDLS and CDR2 YYNGEE come from the germline V gene. This CDR3 comprises 13 residues. Between the trimmed V and J ends, which lost 7 bases and 8 bases, there was a span of 18 bases. The CDR3 loop is CASRTDHRQGYTF. The CDR3 nucleotides are TGTGCCAGCCGGACAGACCACCGGCAAGGCTACACCTTC.

The CDR3 here is CASSLDPSGYYGYTF. CDR3 DNA: TGTGCCAGCAGCTTAGACCCCTCAGGGTACTATGGCTACACCTTC. The rearrangement uses TRBV11-2 and TRBJ1-2, with D possibly matching TRBD1 (5 bases). The germline V gene has CDR1 SGHAT and CDR2 FQNNGV. The length of the CDR3 is 15 residues. The germline V and J ends were trimmed by 0 bases and 3 bases, with 11 bases remaining between them.

The genes are TRBV4-1 and TRBJ2-3; TRBD1 agrees at 8 bases. Germline V gene lookup returns CDR1 MGHRA and CDR2 YSYEKL. This CDR3 contains 16 residues. J lost 2 bases, V lost 4 bases, and 8 bases had no gene match. DNA of the CDR3: TGCGCCAGCAGCCCTCCCGGGACAGGACACACAGATACGCAGTATTTT. Amino acids: CASSPPGTGHTDTQYF.

The chain combines TRBV27 with TRBJ2-7, with 7 nucleotides matching TRBD1. Losses at the gene ends were 6 bases for V and 2 bases for J; bases not matched to a gene: 7. Germline V lookup: CDR1 MNHEY, CDR2 SMNVEV (reference sequence). CDR3 size: 14 residues. The CDR3 bases are TGTGCCAGCAGCAACCGGGACAGTGCCTACGAGCAGTACTTC. The encoded protein is CASSNRDSAYEQYF.

The rearrangement joins TRBV2 to TRBJ1-2; D uncertain. Per the germline V gene, CDR1 is SNHLY and CDR2 is FYNNEI. Trimming left V 2 bases short and J 5 bases short, with 15 bases between. This CDR3 region has 15 residues. For the CDR3, the DNA is TGTGCCAGCAGTGAAACGGCAGGAGGAGATTATGGCTACACCTTC. It yields the protein CASSETAGGDYGYTF.

The chain employs TRBV6-1 and TRBJ1-2; a possible D gene is TRBD1 (5 bases). Per germline, CDR1 MNHNS and CDR2 SASEGT. Trimming cost V 1 base and J 6 bases, with 9 bases left between them. This CDR3 has 13 residues. CDR3 in DNA: TGTGCCAGCAGTGAAGGTCTCAGGGATGGCTACACCTTC. Translating gives CASSEGLRDGYTF.

V usage is TRBV19 and J usage is TRBJ1-5; tentative D call: TRBD1 (5 bases). V was cut by 4 bases and J by 3 bases, with 10 bases left in between. CDR3 length equals 14 residues. Germline lookup yields CDR1 LNHDA and CDR2 SQIVND (reference sequence). The DNA for the CDR3 is TGTGCCAGTAGTACTCAGGGCCTCAATCAGCCCCAGCATTTT. Translation: CASSTQGLNQPQHF.

The chain joins TRBV7-6 to TRBJ2-1, with D unresolved. V was shortened by 5 bases and J by 5 bases, with 13 bases between the two germline ends. The CDR3 is 14 amino acids. Germline-derived CDR1 and CDR2 are SGHVS and FNYEAQ. This chain's CDR3 is CASSPEPRDNEQFF. CDR3 DNA: TGTGCCAGCAGCCCTGAGCCCCGGGACAATGAGCAGTTCTTC.

The J gene is TRBJ1-1, the V gene TRBV30; D ambiguous. Between the trimmed V and J ends, which lost 0 bases and 1 base, there was a span of 9 bases. The germline V gene encodes CDR1 GTSNPN and CDR2 SVGIG (reference sequence). The CDR3 has 14 amino acids. The CDR3 DNA sequence: TGTGCCTGGAGTGTCACGGGGAGGAACACTGAAGCTTTCTTT. Its protein product is CAWSVTGRNTEAFF.

V gene TRBV18 combines with J gene TRBJ1-2; a weak D match, TRBD1 (6 bases). From germline, CDR1 is KGHSH and CDR2 LQKENI. Trimming shortened V by 1 base and J by 4 bases, and 13 bases separated the two germline ends. CDR3 length: 15 amino acids. CDR3 coding DNA: TGTGCCAGCTCACCACGGGACATAATAGGCTATGGCTACACCTTC. Protein sequence: CASSPRDIIGYGYTF.

This chain connects TRBV5-1 to TRBJ2-1, with TRBD1 matching over 9 bases. V trimming: 9 bases; J trimming: 3 bases; junction bases outside the gene matches: 4. Germline V gives CDR1 SGHRS, CDR2 YFSETQ. This CDR3 is 13 amino acids long. The CDR3 DNA reads TGCGCCACCGGGACAGGGATCTACAATGAGCAGTTCTTC. The encoded protein is CATGTGIYNEQFF.

This clone appeared once. The chain combines TRBV9 with TRBJ2-3; 9 bases match TRBD2. Losses at the gene ends were 2 bases for V and 4 bases for J; bases not matched to a gene: 2. Germline assignment: CDR1 SGDLS and CDR2 YYNGEE. This CDR3 region has 14 residues. The CDR3 DNA is TGTGCCAGCAGCGTTCGCGGGGGGGCAGATACGCAGTATTTT. The encoded protein is CASSVRGGADTQYF.

The chain links TRBV5-1 to TRBJ2-7; a possible D gene is TRBD2 (6 bases). The CDR3 covers 12 residues. Trimming took off 3 bases at V and 3 bases at J, with 7 bases between the two ends. In germline, CDR1 is SGHRS, CDR2 YFSETQ. CDR3 residues: CASSWGDYEQYF. CDR3 DNA: TGCGCCAGCAGCTGGGGGGACTACGAGCAGTACTTC.